Reported below is one T cell receptor (beta chain). This record belongs to a study of blood T cell repertoires in COVID-19. Germline values: CDR1 LNHNV, CDR2 YYDKDF (reference sequence). V gave up 0 bases and J gave up 1 base, with 3 bases separating them. This CDR3 is 13 amino acids long. The protocol was immunoSEQ multiplex PCR, while the TCRdb copy is restricted to in-frame clones and leaves out a portion. The table includes approximately 100,000 clones, around nine tenths detected once. The sequenced sample consisted of peripheral blood. The receptor was derived from a woman aged 80 or older in a cohort sampled during active COVID-19. The J gene is TRBJ1-2, the V gene TRBV15; no firm D call. Here the CDR3 reads CATSRDRNYGYTF. The CDR3 DNA sequence: TGTGCCACCAGCAGAGACCGTAACTATGGCTACACCTTC.